Detailed here is one T cell receptor (beta chain). The data were taken from a study of blood T cell repertoires in COVID-19. Measured with immunoSEQ multiplex PCR; TCRdb has only the in-frame clones, and not every one. Here the sample spans about 120,000 clones, around 79% being singletons. Germline V lookup: CDR1 SNHLY, CDR2 FYNNEI. This CDR3 contains 20 residues. V was cut by 6 bases and J by 6 bases, with 36 bases left in between. The origin of this receptor is a woman older than 75 with active or convalescent COVID-19. The rearrangement uses TRBV2 and TRBJ2-7, with D maybe TRBD2 (7 bases). Material for sequencing was peripheral blood. The CDR3 here is CASSTPGGRASGMRFGEQYF. In DNA, the CDR3 is TGTGCCAGCAGCACCCCCGGGGGGCGGGCTAGCGGAATGAGGTTCGGCGAGCAGTACTTC.